A selection of T cell receptor beta chains follows, all from one sample in a study of molecular identifiers for immune sequencing clone quantification. Via MiXCR, TCRdb re-called the PCR reads, giving one row per CDR3 protein. The table records about 640,000 distinct CDR3 sequences, nearly 20% of them present only once. The sample taken for sequencing was naive CD8+ T cells from blood, with Jurkat cell RNA spiked in. The receptors shown here come from a human donor in good health. Some libraries in this study had Jurkat cell RNA spiked in. Both conserved end residues are part of each CDR3. Each record gives: J gene, clone size, CDR3 length, V gene, D gene, CDR3 DNA, CDR3 protein. A D gene is named only where the DNA matches it firmly. The size of a clone is reported for some rows only, either as once, few or many, or as a class for expanded clones.

TRBJ1-1 many 12 TRBV29-1 NA TGCAGCGTTGACCAGCTGAACACTGAAGCTTTCTTT CSVDQLNTEAFF
TRBJ2-2 NA 13 TRBV7-3 NA TGTGCCAGCAGCTTTCCAGGGTCCGGGGAGCTGTTTTTT CASSFPGSGELFF
TRBJ2-7 NA 14 TRBV20-1 NA TGCAGTGCTGCAGGGCCTCGAAGCTCGTACGAGCAGTACTTC CSAAGPRSSYEQYF
TRBJ2-3 many 15 TRBV5-6 NA TGTGCCAGCAGCTATAGCGGTACTAGCACAGATACGCAGTATTTT CASSYSGTSTDTQYF
TRBJ2-1 NA 19 TRBV4-2 TRBD2 TGTGCCAGCAGCCAAGAACCCGGACTAGCGGAAGTGTCTTACAATGAGCAGTTCTTC CASSQEPGLAEVSYNEQFF
TRBJ2-1 many 15 TRBV16 NA TGTGCCAGCAGCCAATCGATCCTAGGGTACGATGAGCAGTTCTTC CASSQSILGYDEQFF
TRBJ2-5 many 14 TRBV14 NA TGTGCCAGCAGCGCCACCGGGTTCCAAGAGACCCAGTACTTC CASSATGFQETQYF
TRBJ2-4 many 14 TRBV10-2 NA TGCGCCAGCAGGGACAGCTATGACAAAAACATTCAGTACTTC CASRDSYDKNIQYF
TRBJ1-2 NA 15 TRBV7-9 NA TGTGCCAGCAGCTTAGGTGAGGGGTCCTTCAACGGCTACACCTTC CASSLGEGSFNGYTF
TRBJ1-6 NA 11 TRBV6-2/TRBV6-3 NA TGTGCCAGCAGCCAAAATTCACCCCTCCACTTT CASSQNSPLHF
TRBJ1-1 many 17 TRBV28 NA TGTGCCAGCAGTCGACGGGCCCTCCTCGACATGAACACTGAAGCTTTCTTT CASSRRALLDMNTEAFF
TRBJ2-5 many 14 TRBV20-1 NA TGCAGTGCTGGCTCGACCGACTTTCAAGAGACCCAGTACTTC CSAGSTDFQETQYF
TRBJ1-1 many 14 TRBV3-1 NA TGTGCCAGCAGCCAAGCAGGACTGAACACTGAAGCTTTCTTT CASSQAGLNTEAFF
TRBJ1-4 many 15 TRBV19 NA TGTGCCAGTAGTATAGCCGGGAAAGAAAATGAAAAACTGTTTTTT CASSIAGKENEKLFF
TRBJ2-3 many 17 TRBV7-9 TRBD2 TGTGCCAGCAGCTCAGCAACGGGGGGGGGCCGCACAGATACGCAGTATTTT CASSSATGGGRTDTQYF
TRBJ2-7 many 15 TRBV13 TRBD2 TGTGCCAGCAGCGACACTAGCGGGGGCCTATACGAGCAGTACTTC CASSDTSGGLYEQYF
TRBJ1-2 NA 14 TRBV10-3 NA TGTGCCATCAGTGAGCCAGGGGTAGACTATGGCTACACCTTC CAISEPGVDYGYTF
TRBJ2-5 many 15 TRBV19 TRBD2 TGTGCCAGTACCGACAGCACGGGAGGGCCCGAGACCCAGTACTTC CASTDSTGGPETQYF
TRBJ2-2 many 17 TRBV9 NA TGTGCCAGCAGCGTAGCTTTCCCTGGACAGCTCACCGGGGAGCTGTTTTTT CASSVAFPGQLTGELFF
TRBJ2-7 few 14 TRBV21-1 NA TGTGCCAGCAGAACCCAGGACAGCTCCTACGAGCAGTACTTC CASRTQDSSYEQYF
TRBJ2-5 many 17 TRBV5-1 NA TGCGCCAGCAGCTTGGGGGTAGACCTAAACCCGCAAGAGACCCAGTACTTC CASSLGVDLNPQETQYF
TRBJ2-2 many 13 TRBV19 NA TGTGCCAGTACCATCGGGGGTACCGGGGAGCTGTTTTTT CASTIGGTGELFF
TRBJ2-7 many 21 TRBV7-2 TRBD1 TGTGCCAGCAGCTTAGCGCTACCCGGGACAGAAGGACTTGAGACCACCTACGAGCAGTACTTC CASSLALPGTEGLETTYEQYF
TRBJ2-5 NA 15 TRBV9 TRBD1 TGTGCCAGCAGCGTGGGACAGGGTCGGGATGAGACCCAGTACTTC CASSVGQGRDETQYF
TRBJ2-2 NA 19 TRBV9 TRBD2 TGTGCCAGCAGCGTAGTAGGGGTGAGGCGGGAGGACCAGCACGGGGAGCTGTTTTTT CASSVVGVRREDQHGELFF
TRBJ2-7 NA 15 TRBV19 TRBD1 TGTGCCAGTAGTATGGGGACAGGGGGCTACTACGAGCAGTACTTC CASSMGTGGYYEQYF
TRBJ2-7 few 17 TRBV4-1 TRBD1 TGCGCCAGCAGCCAGACAACGACAGGGGGCTTTTTCTACGAGCAGTACTTC CASSQTTTGGFFYEQYF
TRBJ1-1 many 14 TRBV12-3/TRBV12-4 NA TGTGCCAGCAGGGGGGACCTACGGAACACTGAAGCTTTCTTT CASRGDLRNTEAFF
TRBJ2-3 many 16 TRBV28 TRBD2 TGTGCCAGCAGTTTTCGGCTAGCGGCAATCACAGATACGCAGTATTTT CASSFRLAAITDTQYF
TRBJ2-3 few 13 TRBV5-6 NA TGTGCCAGCAGCTTGATGCTTAAAGATACGCGGTATTTT CASSLMLKDTRYF
TRBJ1-1 once 13 TRBV5-1 NA TGCGCCAGCAGCCCGGACCAGAACACTGAAGCTTTCTTT CASSPDQNTEAFF